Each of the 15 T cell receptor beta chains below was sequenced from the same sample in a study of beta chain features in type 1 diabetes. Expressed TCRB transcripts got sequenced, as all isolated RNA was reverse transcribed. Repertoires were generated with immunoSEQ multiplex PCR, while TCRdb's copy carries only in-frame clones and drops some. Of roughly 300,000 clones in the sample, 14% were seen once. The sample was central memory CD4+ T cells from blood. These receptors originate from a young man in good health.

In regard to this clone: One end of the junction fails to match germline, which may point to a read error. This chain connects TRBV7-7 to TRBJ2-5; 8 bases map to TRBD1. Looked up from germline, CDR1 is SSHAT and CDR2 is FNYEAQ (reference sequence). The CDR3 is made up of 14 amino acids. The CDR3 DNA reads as TGTGCTAGCAGCTCAGGACAGGGTCCGGAGACCCAGTACTTC. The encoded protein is CASSSGQGPETQYF.

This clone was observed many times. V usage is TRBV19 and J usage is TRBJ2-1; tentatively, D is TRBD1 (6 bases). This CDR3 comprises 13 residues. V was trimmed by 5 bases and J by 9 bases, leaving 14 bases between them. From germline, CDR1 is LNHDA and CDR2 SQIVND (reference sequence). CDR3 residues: CASSLNRAGEQFF. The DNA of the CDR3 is TGTGCCAGTAGTCTTAACAGGGCGGGTGAGCAGTTCTTC.

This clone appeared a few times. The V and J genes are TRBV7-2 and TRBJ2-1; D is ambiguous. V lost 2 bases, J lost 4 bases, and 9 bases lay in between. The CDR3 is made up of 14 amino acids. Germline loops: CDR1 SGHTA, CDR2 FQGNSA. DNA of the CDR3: TGTGCCAGCAGCTTATTTTACGGGTACAATGAGCAGTTCTTC. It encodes CASSLFYGYNEQFF.

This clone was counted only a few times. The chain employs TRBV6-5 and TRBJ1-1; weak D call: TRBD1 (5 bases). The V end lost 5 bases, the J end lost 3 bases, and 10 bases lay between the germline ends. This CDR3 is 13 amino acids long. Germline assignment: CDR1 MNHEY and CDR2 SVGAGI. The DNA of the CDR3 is TGTGCCAGCAGTCAGGGAGTATACACTGAAGCTTTCTTT. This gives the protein CASSQGVYTEAFF.

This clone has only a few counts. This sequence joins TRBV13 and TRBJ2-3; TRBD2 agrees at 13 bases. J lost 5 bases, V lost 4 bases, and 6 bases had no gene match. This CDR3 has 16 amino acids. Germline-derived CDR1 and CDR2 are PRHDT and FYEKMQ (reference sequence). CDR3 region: CASSYLLAGGRDTQYF. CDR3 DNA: TGTGCCAGCAGCTACCTACTAGCGGGGGGGCGAGATACGCAGTATTTT.

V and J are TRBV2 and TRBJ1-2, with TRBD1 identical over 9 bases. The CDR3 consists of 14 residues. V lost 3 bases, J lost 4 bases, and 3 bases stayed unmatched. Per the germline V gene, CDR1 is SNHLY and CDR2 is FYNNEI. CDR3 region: CASSEDRGGYGYTF. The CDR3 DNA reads TGTGCCAGCAGTGAGGACAGGGGTGGCTATGGCTACACCTTC.

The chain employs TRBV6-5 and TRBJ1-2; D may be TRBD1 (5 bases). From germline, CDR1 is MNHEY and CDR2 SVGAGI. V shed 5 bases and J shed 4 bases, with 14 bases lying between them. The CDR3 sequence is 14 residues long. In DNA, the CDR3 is TGTGCCAGCAGTGCCCAGGGAAAGCTCTATGGCTACACCTTC. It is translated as CASSAQGKLYGYTF.

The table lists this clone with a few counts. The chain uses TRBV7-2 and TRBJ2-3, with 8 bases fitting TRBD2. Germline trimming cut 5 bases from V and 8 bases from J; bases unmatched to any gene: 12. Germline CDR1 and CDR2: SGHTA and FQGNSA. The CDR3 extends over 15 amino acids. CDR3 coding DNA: TGTGCCAGCAGCAGCATCGGGGCGGGACTAGGTACGCAGTATTTT. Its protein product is CASSSIGAGLGTQYF.

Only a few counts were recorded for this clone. The CDR3 DNA reads TGTGCCAGCAGCCAAAGGACCGGCCGATGGCTGTTTTTT. Translating it yields CASSQRTGRWLFF. The V gene is TRBV7-2, the J gene TRBJ1-4; no reliable D call. V lost 5 bases and J 14 bases, leaving 18 bases between the germline ends. CDR3 length equals 13 residues. Germline assignment: CDR1 SGHTA and CDR2 FQGNSA. The full variable domain, with the rest looked up from reference TRBV7-2 and TRBJ1-4, is GAGVSQSPSNKVTEKGKDVELRCDPISGHTALYWYRQSLGQGLEFLIYFQGNSAPDKSGLPSDRFSAERTGGSVSTLTIQRTQQEDSAVYLCASSQRTGRWLFFGSGTQLSVL.

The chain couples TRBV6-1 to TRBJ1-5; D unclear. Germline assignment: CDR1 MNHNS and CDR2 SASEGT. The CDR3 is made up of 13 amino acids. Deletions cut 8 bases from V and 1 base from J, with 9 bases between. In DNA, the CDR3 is TGTGCCAGCTCTTCACAGAGCAATCAGCCCCAGCATTTT. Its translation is CASSSQSNQPQHF.

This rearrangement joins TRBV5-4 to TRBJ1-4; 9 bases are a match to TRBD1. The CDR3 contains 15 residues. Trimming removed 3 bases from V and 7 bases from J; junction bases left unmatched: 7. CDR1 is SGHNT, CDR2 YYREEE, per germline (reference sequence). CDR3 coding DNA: TGTGCCAGCAGCTCGGACAGGGGATCAGGTGAAAAACTGTTTTTT. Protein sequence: CASSSDRGSGEKLFF. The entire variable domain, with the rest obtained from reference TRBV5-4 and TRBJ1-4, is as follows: ETGVTQSPTHLIKTRGQQVTLRCSSQSGHNTVSWYQQALGQGPQFIFQYYREEENGRGNFPPRFSGLQFPNYSSELNVNALELDDSALYLCASSSDRGSGEKLFFGSGTQLSVL.

CDR3 DNA: TGTGCCAGCAGTGCTGCAGGGGGGACTGAAGCTTTCTTT. The encoded protein is CASSAAGGTEAFF. V is TRBV6-6 and J is TRBJ1-1; 7 bases line up with TRBD1. Germline V CDR1 and CDR2: MNHNY, SVGAGI (reference sequence). The V segment lost 5 bases and the J segment 5 bases; nucleotides outside the gene matches: 5. CDR3 length: 13 amino acids.

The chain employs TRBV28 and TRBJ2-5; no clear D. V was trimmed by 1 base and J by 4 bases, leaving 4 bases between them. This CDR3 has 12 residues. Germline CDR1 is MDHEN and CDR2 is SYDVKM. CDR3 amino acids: CASSLFGETQYF. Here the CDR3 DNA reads TGTGCCAGCAGTTTATTCGGAGAGACCCAGTACTTC.

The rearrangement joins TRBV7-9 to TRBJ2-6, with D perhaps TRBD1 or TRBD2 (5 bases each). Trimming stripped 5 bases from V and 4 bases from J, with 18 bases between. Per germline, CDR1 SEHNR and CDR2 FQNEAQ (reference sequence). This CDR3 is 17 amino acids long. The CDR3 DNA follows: TGTGCCAGCAGCCTGCCTACTGGGACCGCCGGGGCCAACGTCCTGACTTTC. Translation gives CASSLPTGTAGANVLTF.

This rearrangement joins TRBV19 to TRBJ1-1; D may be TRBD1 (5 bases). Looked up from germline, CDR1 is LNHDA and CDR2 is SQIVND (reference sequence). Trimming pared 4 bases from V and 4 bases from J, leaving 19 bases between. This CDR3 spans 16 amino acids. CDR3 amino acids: CASSTPQPGLVTEAFF. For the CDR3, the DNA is TGTGCCAGTAGTACCCCCCAACCAGGGTTGGTCACTGAAGCTTTCTTT.